The source of this T cell receptor (beta chain) is a study of cytomegalovirus exposure and HLA in healthy donors. Findings and caveats of the study: There were some public TCRs occurring in many donors, but most TCR sequences were rare.

The PCR was carried out with 60 Vbeta primers and 13 Jbeta primers. Here immunoSEQ multiplex PCR was the method, and the copy in TCRdb shows in-frame clones only, minus some. The data contain 95,000 to 110,000 clones, roughly 79% of them singletons. In the case of this clone: The antigen is unknown.

This sequence originates from a man aged 50 or older in good health and CMV-seropositive. Source material: PBMCs.

CDR3 residues: CATSRDTGGQARYF. The CDR3 nucleotides read TGTGCCACCAGCAGAGATACCGGGGGACAGGCGAGGTACTTC. This chain uses TRBV15 with TRBJ2-4; TRBD1 matches at 8 bases. CDR1 is LNHNV, CDR2 YYDKDF, per germline (reference sequence). J gave up 15 bases and V 0 bases, and 10 bases lay outside the gene matches. There are 14 residues in the CDR3.